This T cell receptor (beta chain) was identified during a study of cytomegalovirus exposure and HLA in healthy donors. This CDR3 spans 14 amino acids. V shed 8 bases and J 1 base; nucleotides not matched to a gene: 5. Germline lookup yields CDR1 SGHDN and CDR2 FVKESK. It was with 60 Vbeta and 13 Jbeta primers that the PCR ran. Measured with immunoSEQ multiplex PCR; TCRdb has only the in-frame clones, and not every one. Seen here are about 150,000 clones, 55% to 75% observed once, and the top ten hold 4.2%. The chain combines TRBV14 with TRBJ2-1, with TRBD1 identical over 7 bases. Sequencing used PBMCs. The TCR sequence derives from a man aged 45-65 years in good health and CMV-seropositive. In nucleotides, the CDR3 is TGTGCCAGCGGGCTACAGGGGTCCTACAATGAGCAGTTCTTC. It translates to CASGLQGSYNEQFF.